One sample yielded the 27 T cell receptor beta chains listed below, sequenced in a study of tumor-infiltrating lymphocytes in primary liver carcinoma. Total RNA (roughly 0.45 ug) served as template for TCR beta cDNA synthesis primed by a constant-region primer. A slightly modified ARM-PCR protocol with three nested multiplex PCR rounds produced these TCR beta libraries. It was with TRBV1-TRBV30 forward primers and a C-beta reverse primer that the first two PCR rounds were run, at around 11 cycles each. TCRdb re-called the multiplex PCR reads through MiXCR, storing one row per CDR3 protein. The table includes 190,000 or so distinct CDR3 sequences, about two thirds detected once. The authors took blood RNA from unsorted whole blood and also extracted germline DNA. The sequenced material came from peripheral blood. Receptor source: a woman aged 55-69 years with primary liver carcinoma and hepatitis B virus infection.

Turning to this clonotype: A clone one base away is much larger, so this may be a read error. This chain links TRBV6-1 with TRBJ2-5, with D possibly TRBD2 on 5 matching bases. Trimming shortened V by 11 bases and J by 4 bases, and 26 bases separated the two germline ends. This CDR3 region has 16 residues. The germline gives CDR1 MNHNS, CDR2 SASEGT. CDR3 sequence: CARTPLRGKRRETQYF. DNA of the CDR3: TGTGCCCGCACCCCCCTGAGAGGGAAGCGACGAGAGACCCAGTACTTC.

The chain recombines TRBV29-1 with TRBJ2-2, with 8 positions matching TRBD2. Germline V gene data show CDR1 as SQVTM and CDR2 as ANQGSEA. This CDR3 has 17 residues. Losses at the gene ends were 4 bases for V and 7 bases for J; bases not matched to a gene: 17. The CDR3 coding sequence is TGCAGCGTTGGGGCAGATGTTAGCGGGATGGATCACGGGGAGCTGTTTTTT. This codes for CSVGADVSGMDHGELFF.

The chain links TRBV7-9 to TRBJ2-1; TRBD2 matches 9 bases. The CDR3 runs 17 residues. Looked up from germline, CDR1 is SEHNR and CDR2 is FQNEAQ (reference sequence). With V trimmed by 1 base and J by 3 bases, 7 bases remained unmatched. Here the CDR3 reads CASSLGSGTSYYNEQFF. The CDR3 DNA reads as TGTGCCAGCAGCTTAGGGTCCGGGACTAGCTACTACAATGAGCAGTTCTTC.

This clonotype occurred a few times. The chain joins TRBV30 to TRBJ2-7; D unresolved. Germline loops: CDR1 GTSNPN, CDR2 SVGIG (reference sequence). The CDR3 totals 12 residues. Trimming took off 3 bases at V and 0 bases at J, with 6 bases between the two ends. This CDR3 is CAWRAYSYEQYF. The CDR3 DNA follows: TGTGCCTGGAGGGCCTACTCCTACGAGCAGTACTTC.

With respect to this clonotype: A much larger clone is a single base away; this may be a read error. The CDR3 loop reads CASRGTGYTEAFF. Written as DNA, the CDR3 is TGTGCCAGCAGAGGAACAGGGTATACTGAAGCTTTCTTT. The chain joins TRBV6-2 or TRBV6-3 to TRBJ1-1; D might be TRBD1 (6 bases). V was cut by 6 bases and J by 5 bases, with 13 bases left in between. The V gene's germline CDR1 is MNHEY and CDR2 SVGEGT. The CDR3 runs 13 residues.

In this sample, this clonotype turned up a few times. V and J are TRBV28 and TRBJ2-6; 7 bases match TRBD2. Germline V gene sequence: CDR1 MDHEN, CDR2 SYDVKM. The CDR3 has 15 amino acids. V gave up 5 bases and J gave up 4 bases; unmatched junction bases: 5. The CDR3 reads CASSGRGSGANVLTF. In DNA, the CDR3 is TGTGCCAGCAGTGGGCGGGGGTCCGGGGCCAACGTCCTGACTTTC.

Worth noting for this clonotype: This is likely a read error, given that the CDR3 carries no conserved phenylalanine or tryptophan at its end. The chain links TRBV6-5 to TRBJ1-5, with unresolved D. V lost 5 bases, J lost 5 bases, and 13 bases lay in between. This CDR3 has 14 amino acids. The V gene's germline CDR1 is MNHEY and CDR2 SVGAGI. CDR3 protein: CASSNGPGHQPQHI. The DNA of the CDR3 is TGTGCCAGCAGTAACGGGCCCGGACATCAGCCCCAGCATATT.

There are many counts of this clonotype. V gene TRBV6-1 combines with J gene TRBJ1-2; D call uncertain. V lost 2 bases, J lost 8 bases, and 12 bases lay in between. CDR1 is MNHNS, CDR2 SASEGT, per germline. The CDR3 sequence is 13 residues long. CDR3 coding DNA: TGTGCCAGCAGTGAATCTGGAGGACTGGGCTACACCTTC. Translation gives CASSESGGLGYTF.

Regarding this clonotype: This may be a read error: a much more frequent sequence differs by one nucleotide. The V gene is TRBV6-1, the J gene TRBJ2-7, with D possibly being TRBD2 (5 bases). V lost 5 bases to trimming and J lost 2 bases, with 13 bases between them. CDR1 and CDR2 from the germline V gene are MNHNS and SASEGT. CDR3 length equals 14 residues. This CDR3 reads CASSKQRGAYEQYF. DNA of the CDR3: TGTGCCAGCAGTAAGCAACGGGGTGCCTACGAGCAGTACTTC.

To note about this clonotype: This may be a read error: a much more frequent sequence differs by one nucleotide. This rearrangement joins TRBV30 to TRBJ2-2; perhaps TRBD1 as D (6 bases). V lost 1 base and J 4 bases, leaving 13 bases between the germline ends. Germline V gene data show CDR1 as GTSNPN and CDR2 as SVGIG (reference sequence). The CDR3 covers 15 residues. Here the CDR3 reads CAWSGGGAGTGELFF. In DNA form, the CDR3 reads TGTGCCTGGAGTGGTGGGGGCGCGGGCACCGGGGAGCTGTTTTTT.

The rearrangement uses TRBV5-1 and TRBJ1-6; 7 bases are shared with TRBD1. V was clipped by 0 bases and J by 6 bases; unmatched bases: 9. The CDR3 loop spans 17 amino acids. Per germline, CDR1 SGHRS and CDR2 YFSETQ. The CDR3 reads CASSLETTGQPNSPLHF. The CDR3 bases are TGCGCCAGCAGCTTGGAGACGACGGGACAGCCTAATTCACCCCTCCACTTT. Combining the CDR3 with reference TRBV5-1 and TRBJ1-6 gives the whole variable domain KAGVTQTPRYLIKTRGQQVTLSCSPISGHRSVSWYQQTPGQGLQFLFEYFSETQRNKGNFPGRFSGRQFSNSRSEMNVSTLELGDSALYLCASSLETTGQPNSPLHFGNGTRLTVT.

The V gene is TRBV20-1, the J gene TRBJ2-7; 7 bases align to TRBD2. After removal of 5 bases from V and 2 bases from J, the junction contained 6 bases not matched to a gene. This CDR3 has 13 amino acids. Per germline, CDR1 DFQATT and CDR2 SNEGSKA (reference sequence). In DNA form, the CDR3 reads TGCAGTGCTTCCTCGGGGGGAGCCTACGAGCAGTACTTC. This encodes CSASSGGAYEQYF.

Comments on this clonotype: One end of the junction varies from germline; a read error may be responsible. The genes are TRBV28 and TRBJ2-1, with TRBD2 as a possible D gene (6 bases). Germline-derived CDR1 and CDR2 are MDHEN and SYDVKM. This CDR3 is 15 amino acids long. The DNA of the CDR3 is TGTGCCCGCAGCCCCCCCGCCCGCGGAGGGGATGAGCAGTTCTTC. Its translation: CARSPPARGGDEQFF.

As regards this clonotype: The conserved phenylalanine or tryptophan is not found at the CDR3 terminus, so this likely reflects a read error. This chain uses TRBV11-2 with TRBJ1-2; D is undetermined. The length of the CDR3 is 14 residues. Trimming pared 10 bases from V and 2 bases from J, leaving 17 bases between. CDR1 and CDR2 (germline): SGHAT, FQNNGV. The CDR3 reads CATRPGLNNYGYTL. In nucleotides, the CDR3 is TGTGCCACCAGGCCCGGACTGAACAACTATGGCTACACCTTG.

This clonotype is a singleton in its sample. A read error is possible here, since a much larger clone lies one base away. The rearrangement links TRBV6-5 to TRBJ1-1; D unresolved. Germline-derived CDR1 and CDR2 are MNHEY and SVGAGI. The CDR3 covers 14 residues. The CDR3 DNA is TGTGCCAGCAGGGAGGGTCATTTGAACACTGAAACTTTCTTT. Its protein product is CASREGHLNTETFF.

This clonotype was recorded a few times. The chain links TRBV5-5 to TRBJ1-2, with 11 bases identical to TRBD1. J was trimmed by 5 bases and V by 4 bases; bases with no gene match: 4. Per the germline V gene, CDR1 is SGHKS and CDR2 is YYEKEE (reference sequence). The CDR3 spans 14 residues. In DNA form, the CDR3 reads TGTGCCAGCAGCCCCCGGGACAGGGGGTATGGCTACACCTTC. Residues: CASSPRDRGYGYTF.

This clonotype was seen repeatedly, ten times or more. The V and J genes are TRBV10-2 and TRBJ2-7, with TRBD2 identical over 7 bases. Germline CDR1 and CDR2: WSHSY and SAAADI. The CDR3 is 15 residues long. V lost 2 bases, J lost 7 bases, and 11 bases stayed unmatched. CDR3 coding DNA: TGCGCCAGCAGTGAGGCGGCTAGCGGCCGCCTGGAGCAGTACTTC. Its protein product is CASSEAASGRLEQYF.

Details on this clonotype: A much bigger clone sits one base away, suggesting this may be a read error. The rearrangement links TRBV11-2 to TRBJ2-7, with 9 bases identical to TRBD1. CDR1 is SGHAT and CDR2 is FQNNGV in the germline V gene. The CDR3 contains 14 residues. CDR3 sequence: CASRPGTGYYEKYF. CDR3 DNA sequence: TGTGCCAGCAGGCCCGGGACAGGGTATTACGAGAAGTACTTC. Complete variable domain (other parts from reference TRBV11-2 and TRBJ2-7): EAGVAQSPRYKIIEKRQSVAFWCNPISGHATLYWYQQILGQGPKLLIQFQNNGVVDDSQLPKDRFSAERLKGVDSTLKIQPAKLEDSAVYLCASRPGTGYYEKYFGPGTRLTVT.

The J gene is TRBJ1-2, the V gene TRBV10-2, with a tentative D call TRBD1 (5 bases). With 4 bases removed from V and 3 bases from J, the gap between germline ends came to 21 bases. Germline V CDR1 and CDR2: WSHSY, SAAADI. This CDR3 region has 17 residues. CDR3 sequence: CASSADLQDLRDYGYTF. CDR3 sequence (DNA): TGCGCCAGCAGTGCGGATTTACAGGACCTACGGGACTATGGCTACACCTTC.

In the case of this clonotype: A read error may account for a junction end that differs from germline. CDR3 amino acids: CASSLAPEESYEQYF. The CDR3 nucleotides are TGTGCTAGCAGCTTAGCCCCAGAAGAGTCCTACGAGCAGTACTTC. V is TRBV11-2 and J is TRBJ2-7; D remains unclear. Germline loops: CDR1 SGHAT, CDR2 FQNNGV. This CDR3 comprises 15 residues.

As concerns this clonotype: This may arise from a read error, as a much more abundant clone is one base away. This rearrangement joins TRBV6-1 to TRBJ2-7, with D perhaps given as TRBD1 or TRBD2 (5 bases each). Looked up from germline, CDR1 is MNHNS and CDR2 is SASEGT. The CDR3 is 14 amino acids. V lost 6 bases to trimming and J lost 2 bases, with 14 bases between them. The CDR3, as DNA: TGTGCCAGCAGCCTCCCAGAGGGGCCCTACGAGCAGTACTTC. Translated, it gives CASSLPEGPYEQYF.

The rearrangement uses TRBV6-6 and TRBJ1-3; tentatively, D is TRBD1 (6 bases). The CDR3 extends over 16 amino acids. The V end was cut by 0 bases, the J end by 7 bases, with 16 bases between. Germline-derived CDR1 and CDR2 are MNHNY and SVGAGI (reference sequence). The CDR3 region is CASSYSMGAAWNTIYF. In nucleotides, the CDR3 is TGTGCCAGCAGTTACTCGATGGGGGCGGCTTGGAACACCATATATTTT.

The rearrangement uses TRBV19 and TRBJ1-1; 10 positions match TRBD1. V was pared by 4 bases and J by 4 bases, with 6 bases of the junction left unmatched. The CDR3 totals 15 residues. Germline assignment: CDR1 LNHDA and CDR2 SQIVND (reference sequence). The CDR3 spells CASSSGTGVRTEAFF. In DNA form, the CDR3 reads TGTGCCAGTAGTAGCGGGACAGGGGTCCGCACTGAAGCTTTCTTT.

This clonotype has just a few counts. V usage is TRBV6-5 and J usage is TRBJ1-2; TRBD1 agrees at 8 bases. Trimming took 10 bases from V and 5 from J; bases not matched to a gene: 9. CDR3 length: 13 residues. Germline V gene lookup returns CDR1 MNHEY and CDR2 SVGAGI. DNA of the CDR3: TGTGCCAACCTGGACAGGGAAGGGTATGGCTACACCTTC. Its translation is CANLDREGYGYTF.

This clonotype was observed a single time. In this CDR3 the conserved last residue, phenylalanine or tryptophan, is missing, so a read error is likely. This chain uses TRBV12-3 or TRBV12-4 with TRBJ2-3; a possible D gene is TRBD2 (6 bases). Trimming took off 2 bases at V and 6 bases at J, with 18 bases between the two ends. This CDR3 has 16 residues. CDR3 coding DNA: TGTGCCAGCAGTTTAACAGCGGGCTTTGGTGCGGATACGCAGTATTTG. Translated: CASSLTAGFGADTQYL.

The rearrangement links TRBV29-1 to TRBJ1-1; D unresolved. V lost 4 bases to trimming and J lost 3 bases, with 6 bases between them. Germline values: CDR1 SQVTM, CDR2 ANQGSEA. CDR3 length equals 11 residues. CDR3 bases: TGCAGCGTTGTTGGGGACACTGAAGCTTTCTTT. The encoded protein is CSVVGDTEAFF.

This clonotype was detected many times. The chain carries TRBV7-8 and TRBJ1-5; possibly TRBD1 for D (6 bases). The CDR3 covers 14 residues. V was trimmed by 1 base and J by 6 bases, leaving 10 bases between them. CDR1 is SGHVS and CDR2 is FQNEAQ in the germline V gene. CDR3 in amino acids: CASSLETGTQPQHF. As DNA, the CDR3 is TGTGCCAGCAGCTTAGAAACAGGGACTCAGCCCCAGCATTTT.